The next 3 T cell receptor beta chains were all read from a single sample in a study of monozygotic twins with inflammatory bowel disease. TCRdb processed the 5' RACE reads again and assigns one entry to each CDR3 protein, with no DNA. Recorded here are a few hundred thousand distinct CDR3 sequences; the top ten clones represent roughly 2.6%. Sequencing input: blood. Receptor source: a human donor with ulcerative colitis or Crohn's disease, or a healthy co-twin of an affected twin (not recorded which).

The gene calls are TRBV5-1 and TRBJ2-3; TCRdb's assignment of TRBD2 cannot be checked, as there is no DNA. This CDR3 is built from 19 residues. Germline V gene lookup returns CDR1 SGHRS and CDR2 YFSETQ. The CDR3 reads CASSLVSSGGAQSTDTQYF.

The chain couples TRBV15 to TRBJ2-5; checking the TCRdb D call of TRBD2 is not possible without DNA. The CDR3 is 17 residues long. Germline CDR1 reads LNHNV; CDR2 reads YYDKDF (reference sequence). The CDR3 here is CATSRGGTSGAIMAQYF.

The chain is built from TRBV7-3 and TRBJ2-5; TCRdb names TRBD2, which stays unverified in the absence of DNA. The V gene's germline CDR1 is SGHTA and CDR2 FQGTGA. CDR3 length equals 15 residues. The CDR3 reads CASSSLRSYQETQYF.